This T cell receptor (beta chain) came from a study of regulatory T cells in long-lasting Graves disease. Study background: New Graves' disease cases had less than 3 months of antithyroid drugs.

Time point described: newly diagnosed GD, antithyroid drugs for less than 3 months. Extracted RNA from PBMCs served as the source of the TCR library. TCR beta libraries were built with iRepertoire HTBI primers and Arm-PCR of CDR3 regions. TCRdb passed the multiplex PCR reads through MiXCR, listing each CDR3 protein once. Counted here are roughly 500,000 distinct CDR3 sequences, about 12% occurring once; the ten biggest clones make up about 8.3%. Details on this clonotype: The junction departs from germline at one end; a sequencing error may be responsible.

Germline loops: CDR1 MNHEY, CDR2 SVGEGT. This CDR3 is built from 15 residues. The data were also submitted as part of a second study, on T cells in Graves' hyperthyroidism and ophthalmopathy. That study reports: Graves' hyperthyroidism was deemed stable absent ophthalmopathy progression within 18 months. Stable hyperthyroidism was separated from ophthalmopathy by a model based on 13 V-J features.

Material: peripheral blood mononuclear cells (PBMCs), obtained at new diagnosis, from a patient treated with antithyroid drugs. This sequence joins TRBV6-2 or TRBV6-3 and TRBJ1-2; 9 bases align to TRBD1. The clonotype was recovered from a woman younger than 45 with Graves disease. The CDR3 loop reads CASGDRVPANYGYTF. CDR3 coding DNA: TGCGCCAGCGGGGACAGGGTCCCCGCTAACTATGGCTACACCTTC.